This T cell receptor (beta chain) stems from a study of T cell responses to AZD1222 COVID-19 vaccine. The CDR3 is 15 residues long. Germline-derived CDR1 and CDR2 are SGHTA and FQGTGA. V gave up 4 bases and J gave up 7 bases, with 16 bases separating them. Some clones are missing from TCRdb's copy, which holds only in-frame ones; the method was immunoSEQ multiplex PCR. The table includes 130,000 to 150,000 clones, about 91% detected once. The sample consisted of peripheral blood, taken on day 0 of AZD1222 vaccination. The chain carries TRBV7-3 and TRBJ1-4; a weak D match, TRBD1 (6 bases). This sequence originates from an adult in good health. The CDR3 DNA follows: TGTGCCAGCAGCTCTACAGGGAGGCAAGGTGAAAAACTGTTTTTT. Translation gives CASSSTGRQGEKLFF.